This is a list of T cell receptor beta chains from one sample in a study of shared clonotypes between healthy human individuals. Profiling relied on immunoSEQ multiplex PCR, and the TCRdb table lists in-frame clones only, not all of them. The data contain around 1,100,000 clones, around 77% of them singletons. Specimen: memory CD4+ T cells from PBMCs. The receptors stem from a man aged 18 to 29 in good health. Some clones in this sample may be carry-over from other donors' samples. Each CDR3 is given with its conserved first and last residue. D genes are given only for firm matches. Size tells how often a clone was seen (once, few, many) or the class of an expanded clone, and some rows leave it out.

v_call,clone_size,d_call,j_call,cdr3_nt,cdr3_aa
TRBV7-2,few,NA,TRBJ2-7,TGTGCCAGCAGCCTTCAAGCGGGTTTTACCTCCTACGAGCAGTACTTC,CASSLQAGFTSYEQYF
TRBV5-4,NA,NA,TRBJ2-1,TGTGCCAGCAGCCCCTCTTCGGAGAAAGGCTACAATGAGCAGTTCTTC,CASSPSSEKGYNEQFF
TRBV4-2,NA,TRBD2,TRBJ2-3,TGTGCCAGCAGCGGCGGGAGGACCACAGATACGCAGTATTTT,CASSGGRTTDTQYF
TRBV2,NA,TRBD1,TRBJ1-2,TGTGCCGGCAGCGTAGGACAGGGGGTGGTCTATGGCTACACCTTC,CAGSVGQGVVYGYTF
TRBV7-9,NA,NA,TRBJ1-1,TGTGCCAGCAGCTTAGGGAGTGGCACTGAAGCTTTCTTT,CASSLGSGTEAFF
TRBV27,NA,NA,TRBJ1-2,TGTGCCAGCAGTTTGAAGACAGATGAAGGCTACACCTTC,CASSLKTDEGYTF
TRBV28,NA,TRBD1,TRBJ2-7,TGTGCCAGCAGTTTTATTCTCGGGACAGACTCCTACGAGCAGTACTTC,CASSFILGTDSYEQYF
TRBV19,many,TRBD1,TRBJ1-1,TGTGCCAGTAGCCCGACAGGGGTTCCTGAAGCTTTCTTT,CASSPTGVPEAFF
TRBV28,NA,TRBD1,TRBJ1-2,TGTGCCAGCAGTTTGGGGCCGGGACAGGGGTTTGGCTATGGCTACACCTTC,CASSLGPGQGFGYGYTF
TRBV27,NA,NA,TRBJ1-2,TGTGCCAGCAGTCCCGCCGTCAGGGGTATGGGCGGCTACACCTTC,CASSPAVRGMGGYTF
TRBV7-2,NA,NA,TRBJ1-2,TGTGCCAGCAGCCCCCTTGGGATAGGTTGGGGCTACACCTTC,CASSPLGIGWGYTF
TRBV7-9,NA,TRBD1,TRBJ2-1,TGTGCCAGCCTCAAGGACAGGCCACACCGGCAGGGTGAGCAGTTCTTC,CASLKDRPHRQGEQFF
TRBV11-3,few,NA,TRBJ2-1,TGTGCCAGCAGCTCAAACTTAGGGGCAATTAATGAGCAGTTCTTC,CASSSNLGAINEQFF
TRBV7-2,NA,NA,TRBJ2-3,TGTGCCAGCACCTCCGGTCCGGCAGGGGTAACGGATACGCAGTATTTT,CASTSGPAGVTDTQYF
TRBV7-9,NA,NA,TRBJ1-3,TGTGCCAGCAGCTGGGCAGGGGAAGTAAACACCATATATTTT,CASSWAGEVNTIYF
TRBV5-1,NA,NA,TRBJ2-3,TGCGCCAGCACCGGGAGCGGCTTTAGCGCAGATACGCAGTATTTT,CASTGSGFSADTQYF
TRBV7-8,NA,NA,TRBJ1-1,TGTGCCAGCAGCTTAGGGGGGGGCACTGAAGCTTTCTTT,CASSLGGGTEAFF
TRBV6-6,NA,NA,TRBJ1-2,TGTGCCAGCAGTTCCAACAGGGATTACACCTTC,CASSSNRDYTF
TRBV7-2,NA,NA,TRBJ1-5,TGTGCCAGCAGCTTAGGTATCTCGGGTCAGCCCCAGCATTTT,CASSLGISGQPQHF
TRBV9,NA,NA,TRBJ2-7,TGTGCCAGCAGCCTCCATAGCGGAAGCCCCTACGAGCAGTACTTC,CASSLHSGSPYEQYF
TRBV7-8,few,TRBD2,TRBJ2-7,TGTGCCAGCAGCTTACAACGCGGGAGCTCCTACGAGCAGTACTTC,CASSLQRGSSYEQYF
TRBV7-2,once,NA,TRBJ1-4,TGTGCCAGCAGCCCGACCCCCAGGGAGACTAATGAAAAACTGTTTTTT,CASSPTPRETNEKLFF
TRBV2,once,NA,TRBJ1-2,TGTGCCAGCAGTGAAGCGAGGGGCCCTTATGGCTACACCTTC,CASSEARGPYGYTF
TRBV2,NA,NA,TRBJ1-2,TGTGCCACCGGAAATGACAGAATCTATGGCTACACCTTC,CATGNDRIYGYTF
TRBV4-1,NA,TRBD1,TRBJ1-4,TGCGCCAGCAGCCACCTGACCCCGGACAGGTTACGTGAAAAACTGTTTTTT,CASSHLTPDRLREKLFF
TRBV9,NA,NA,TRBJ2-1,TGTGCCAGCAGCGTGAAGTTCGGTGAGCAGTTCTTC,CASSVKFGEQFF
TRBV2,few,TRBD2,TRBJ2-1,TGTGCCAGCAGTGAAGGCGGGAGGGCCACAAGTGAGCAGTTCTTC,CASSEGGRATSEQFF
TRBV28,few,TRBD2,TRBJ2-7,TGTGCCAGCAGTTCCCCTTGGACTAGCGGGAGATCCTACGAGCAGTACTTC,CASSSPWTSGRSYEQYF
TRBV18,NA,NA,TRBJ1-2,TGTGCCAGCTCAGAGGGGGGTTCCCGCTTTAACTATGGCTACACCTTC,CASSEGGSRFNYGYTF
TRBV10-2,NA,NA,TRBJ1-5,TGCGCCAGCCAGGGAAGTGGGAATCAGCCCCAGCATTTT,CASQGSGNQPQHF
TRBV5-6,once,TRBD1,TRBJ1-2,TGTGCCAGCAGCTCCGGGACAGGGGAAGGCTACACCTTC,CASSSGTGEGYTF
TRBV7-9,NA,TRBD2,TRBJ2-5,TGTGCCAGCAGCTTCGGGACTAGCGGGAGGGAGACCCAGTACTTC,CASSFGTSGRETQYF
TRBV28,few,NA,TRBJ2-5,TGTGCCAGCAGTTTATTGGGGGCGAAGGACCAAGAGACCCAGTACTTC,CASSLLGAKDQETQYF
TRBV20-1,once,NA,TRBJ2-1,TGCAGTGCTAATGGGATAGTCTTC,CSANGIVF
TRBV11-2,NA,TRBD1,TRBJ2-1,TGTGCCAGCAGCTCCGACAGGGTGGTATACAATGAGCAGTTCTTC,CASSSDRVVYNEQFF
TRBV27,NA,TRBD1,TRBJ2-6,TGTGCCAGCAGTCCCAACCACAGGGGCTCTGGGGCCAACGTCCTGACTTTC,CASSPNHRGSGANVLTF
TRBV29-1,NA,NA,TRBJ1-2,TGCAGCGTTTTGACCCACTATGGCTACACCTTC,CSVLTHYGYTF
TRBV6-1,NA,NA,TRBJ1-5,TGTGCCAGCATGGAGCAAGCCAATCAGCCCCAGCATTTT,CASMEQANQPQHF
TRBV5-1,NA,NA,TRBJ2-7,TGCGCCAGCAGCTTAGTAGGGTCCGCCTACGAGCAGTACTTC,CASSLVGSAYEQYF
TRBV19,NA,NA,TRBJ1-2,TGTGCCAGCCTAAACCGGGCCACGAAGAGCTATGGCTACACCTTC,CASLNRATKSYGYTF
TRBV18,NA,NA,TRBJ2-2,TGTGCCAGCTCATTACAGGGTCACACCGGGGAGCTGTTTTTT,CASSLQGHTGELFF
TRBV29-1,NA,TRBD1,TRBJ2-7,TGCAGCGTTGAGACAGGGGGCTACGAGCAGTACTTC,CSVETGGYEQYF
TRBV6-1,few,TRBD1,TRBJ2-7,TGTGCCAGCAGTCTCCGGACAGGATCCTACGAGCAGTACTTC,CASSLRTGSYEQYF
TRBV7-2,NA,NA,TRBJ1-4,TGTGCCAGCAGCTTAGACCGAGGGGCAATTGGACTGTTTTTT,CASSLDRGAIGLFF
TRBV6-4,NA,NA,TRBJ2-5,TGTGCCAGCAGTGACTCGAACAGGGTTGGACCACAAGAGACCCAGTACTTC,CASSDSNRVGPQETQYF
TRBV4-1,NA,TRBD1,TRBJ1-3,TGCGCCAGCAGCCACCCAACAGGGGGTGGAAACACCATATATTTT,CASSHPTGGGNTIYF
TRBV7-3,NA,TRBD1,TRBJ2-7,TGTGCCAGCAGCTTGGGACAGGGGGCCAACTCCTACGAGCAGTACTTC,CASSLGQGANSYEQYF
TRBV4-2,NA,NA,TRBJ2-7,TGTGCCAGCAGCCAAGGTCGCGGGGTCTACGAGCAGTACTTC,CASSQGRGVYEQYF
TRBV11-2,few,TRBD1,TRBJ1-2,TGTGCCAGCAGCTCCCGCGGGGACAGGGACGGACCTAACTATGGCTACACCTTC,CASSSRGDRDGPNYGYTF
TRBV4-1,NA,NA,TRBJ1-2,TGCGCCAGCAGCCAGGCCGAGGGGGGTCACTATGGCTACACCTTC,CASSQAEGGHYGYTF
TRBV28,NA,TRBD1,TRBJ2-7,TGTGCCAGCAGTAGACTGGGGACAGCCTACGAGCAGTACTTC,CASSRLGTAYEQYF
TRBV28,few,TRBD1,TRBJ1-5,TGTGCCAGCAGGGATTTACAGGGGGCGTTTCTGGAGCCCCAGCATTTT,CASRDLQGAFLEPQHF